This T cell receptor (beta chain) came from a study of blood T cell repertoires in COVID-19. The overall study: Both acute and convalescent COVID-19 samples were obtained from the United States, Italy and Spain.

TCRdb's table, derived via immunoSEQ multiplex PCR, lists solely in-frame clones and lacks some. The sample includes some 38,000 clones, around 70% seen only once; the top ten take roughly a tenth. From germline, CDR1 is MGHRA and CDR2 YSYEKL. The CDR3 spans 15 residues. V was trimmed by 4 bases and J by 5 bases, leaving 14 bases between them. The chain links TRBV4-1 to TRBJ2-2, with TRBD1 as a possible D gene (5 bases). The receptor comes from a man between 65 and 85 years old with COVID-19, enrolled during active disease. Sequencing was performed on peripheral blood. CDR3 sequence: CASSLTERGTGELFF. The CDR3 nucleotides are TGCGCCAGCAGCCTGACGGAAAGGGGAACCGGGGAGCTGTTTTTT.